The 24 T cell receptor beta chains in this list originate from one sample, sequenced in a study of radiotherapy plus CTLA-4 blockade in lung cancer. Produced via immunoSEQ multiplex PCR; TCRdb's table is partial and in-frame only. The sample lists roughly 66,000 clones, about four fifths seen once, with around 4% in the top ten. This material consisted of peripheral blood, taken from a patient treated with radiotherapy plus ipilimumab. Receptors were obtained from a human donor with non-small cell lung cancer who had a partial response to radiotherapy plus ipilimumab.

The rearrangement links TRBV15 to TRBJ2-3; TRBD1 might be the D (6 bases). Germline V gene data show CDR1 as LNHNV and CDR2 as YYDKDF (reference sequence). The CDR3 totals 17 residues. The V gene lost 0 bases and the J gene lost 0 bases, with 13 bases spanning the gap. The CDR3 coding sequence is TGTGCCACCAGCAGAGATAGGGGGTTATCTAGCACAGATACGCAGTATTTT. It codes for CATSRDRGLSSTDTQYF.

This sequence joins TRBV7-8 and TRBJ2-2, with 8 bases lining up with TRBD1. This CDR3 comprises 16 residues. The V segment lost 6 bases and the J segment 6 bases; nucleotides outside the gene matches: 12. Germline lookup yields CDR1 SGHVS and CDR2 FQNEAQ. This CDR3 is CASSRGVDRVSGELFF. As DNA, the CDR3 is TGTGCCAGCAGTCGAGGGGTGGACAGGGTTTCCGGGGAGCTGTTTTTT.

This chain links TRBV4-2 with TRBJ2-7, with unresolved D. Trimming removed 1 base from V and 0 bases from J, with 10 bases in between. The germline gives CDR1 LGHNA, CDR2 YNFKEQ. The CDR3 is made up of 15 amino acids. The CDR3 bases are TGTGCCAGCAGCCAAGGAGTGACTGCCTCCTACGAGCAGTACTTC. Translating gives CASSQGVTASYEQYF.

This chain joins TRBV28 and TRBJ2-7, with 7 bases that match TRBD2. CDR1 and CDR2 (germline): MDHEN, SYDVKM. The V gene end was trimmed by 2 bases and the J gene end by 3 bases; junction bases not matched to a gene: 7. The CDR3 length is 15 residues. The CDR3 sequence: CASSLMTSQSYEQYF. CDR3 in DNA: TGTGCCAGCAGTTTAATGACTAGCCAGAGCTACGAGCAGTACTTC.

The chain is built from TRBV10-1 and TRBJ2-2; TRBD1 agrees at 8 bases. In germline, CDR1 is WNHNN, CDR2 SYGVQD (reference sequence). The V and J ends lost 6 bases and 1 base, in that order; junction bases with no gene match: 4. This CDR3 has 15 residues. The CDR3 DNA is TGCGCCAGCAGACCCGGACAGGGGAACACCGGGGAGCTGTTTTTT. Amino acid sequence: CASRPGQGNTGELFF.

The genes are TRBV10-2 and TRBJ1-1; D not certain. The V and J ends lost 6 bases and 4 bases respectively, with 12 bases between them. The CDR3 totals 13 residues. CDR1 is WSHSY and CDR2 is SAAADI in the germline V gene. CDR3 bases: TGCGCCAGCAGCCCCAGCGGTTCCACTGAAGCTTTCTTT. It encodes CASSPSGSTEAFF.

The gene calls are TRBV19 and TRBJ2-5, with 9 positions matching TRBD2. CDR1 and CDR2 (germline): LNHDA, SQIVND (reference sequence). The CDR3 contains 15 residues. The J segment lost 5 bases and the V segment lost 5 bases, leaving 9 bases of the junction unmatched. CDR3 nucleotides: TGTGCCAGTAGTCCCGGTAGCGGGAGATGGGAGACCCAGTACTTC. It codes for CASSPGSGRWETQYF.

The chain recombines TRBV7-6 with TRBJ2-3; unclear D gene. From germline, CDR1 is SGHVS and CDR2 FNYEAQ. The CDR3 is made up of 14 amino acids. V was clipped by 0 bases and J by 6 bases, with 10 bases between them. CDR3 loop: CASSLAPSMDTQYF. As DNA, the CDR3 is TGTGCCAGCAGCTTAGCTCCATCCATGGATACGCAGTATTTT.

This chain links TRBV7-3 with TRBJ2-3; TRBD2 might be the D (7 bases). Deletions cut 5 bases from V and 2 bases from J, with 14 bases between. Germline loops: CDR1 SGHTA, CDR2 FQGTGA. The CDR3 is 15 residues long. The CDR3 nucleotides are TGTGCCAGCAGCCCGGGGGGACACCTCACAGATACGCAGTATTTT. Its translation: CASSPGGHLTDTQYF.

The CDR3 is CASSPPRRGWGYGYTF. CDR3 nucleotide sequence: TGTGCCAGCAGTCCCCCTAGGAGGGGTTGGGGCTATGGCTACACCTTC. The V call is TRBV11-2, the J call TRBJ1-2, with a possible D match to TRBD1 (5 bases). V lost 6 bases and J 4 bases, leaving 21 bases between the germline ends. Germline V gene data show CDR1 as SGHAT and CDR2 as FQNNGV. The CDR3 is 16 residues long.

V and J are TRBV9 and TRBJ2-1; 7 nucleotides align to TRBD2. CDR1 is SGDLS, CDR2 YYNGEE, per germline. This CDR3 has 15 amino acids. After removal of 1 base from V and 4 bases from J, the junction contained 5 bases not matched to a gene. CDR3 nucleotides: TGTGCCAGCAGCGTATCGGCTAGCGGTTACAATGAGCAGTTCTTC. Its translation: CASSVSASGYNEQFF.

The chain carries TRBV6-5 and TRBJ1-1; D is unresolved. Trimming cost V 8 bases and J 2 bases, with 15 bases left between them. Germline V gene lookup returns CDR1 MNHEY and CDR2 SVGAGI. This CDR3 is built from 14 residues. CDR3 residues: CASYYGGANTEAFF. The CDR3 bases are TGTGCCAGCTATTACGGAGGCGCCAACACTGAAGCTTTCTTT.

The chain links TRBV19 to TRBJ1-2; 8 bases align to TRBD1. The trim removed 3 bases at V and 5 bases at J, leaving 5 bases unmatched. The germline V gene has CDR1 LNHDA and CDR2 SQIVND (reference sequence). The CDR3 totals 14 residues. CDR3 amino acids: CASSMGQDRYGYTF. For the CDR3, the DNA is TGTGCCAGTAGTATGGGACAGGACCGATATGGCTACACCTTC.

The chain joins TRBV5-8 to TRBJ1-5; D is unclear. V lost 0 bases and J lost 4, with 5 bases in between. This CDR3 is 13 amino acids long. Germline CDR1 reads SGHTS; CDR2 reads YDEGEE. The DNA of the CDR3 is TGTGCCAGCAGCTTGGGGCTGAATCAGCCCCAGCATTTT. It translates to CASSLGLNQPQHF.

The chain links TRBV15 to TRBJ2-1; weak D call: TRBD1 (6 bases). V was trimmed by 0 bases and J by 14 bases, leaving 14 bases between them. CDR3 size: 13 residues. Germline V gene lookup returns CDR1 LNHNV and CDR2 YYDKDF (reference sequence). CDR3 region: CATSRDTMGQKFF. CDR3 DNA: TGTGCCACCAGCAGAGATACGATGGGACAAAAGTTCTTC.

The rearrangement joins TRBV28 to TRBJ2-6, with D unresolved. The CDR3 contains 15 residues. Germline CDR1 is MDHEN and CDR2 is SYDVKM. V lost 4 bases to trimming and J lost 0 bases, with 7 bases between them. The CDR3 DNA follows: TGTGCCAGCAGTTACCCCAGCTCTGGGGCCAACGTCCTGACTTTC. As protein: CASSYPSSGANVLTF.

CDR3 sequence reads: CSVGEDTEAFF. The DNA of the CDR3 is TGCAGCGTTGGGGAGGACACTGAAGCTTTCTTT. The J gene is TRBJ1-1, the V gene TRBV29-1; D not resolved. Between the trimmed V and J ends, which lost 4 bases and 3 bases, there was a span of 6 bases. The CDR3 loop spans 11 amino acids. Germline values: CDR1 SQVTM, CDR2 ANQGSEA.

The chain recombines TRBV2 with TRBJ2-2; the match to TRBD2 covers 12 bases. J gave up 5 bases and V 7 bases, and 2 bases lay outside the gene matches. CDR1 and CDR2 (germline): SNHLY, FYNNEI. CDR3 length: 14 residues. The CDR3 DNA is TGTGCCAGCACGACTAGCGGGGGAACCGGGGAGCTGTTTTTT. This encodes CASTTSGGTGELFF.

The rearrangement joins TRBV10-1 to TRBJ2-7; 7 bases line up with TRBD1. V lost 5 bases to trimming and J lost 5 bases; unmatched junction nucleotides: 6. The CDR3 covers 13 residues. The germline V gene has CDR1 WNHNN and CDR2 SYGVQD (reference sequence). The CDR3 DNA is TGCGCCAGCAGTACAGGGGCAGTTAACGAGCAGTACTTC. This encodes CASSTGAVNEQYF.

The V gene is TRBV9, the J gene TRBJ2-2; no clear D. Germline CDR1 is SGDLS and CDR2 is YYNGEE. The length of the CDR3 is 14 residues. Trimming pared 1 base from V and 2 bases from J, leaving 6 bases between. In nucleotides, the CDR3 is TGTGCCAGCAGCGTAAATCCTAACACCGGGGAGCTGTTTTTT. Translation gives CASSVNPNTGELFF.

This chain connects TRBV9 to TRBJ2-1; TRBD2 aligns across 8 bases. V lost 0 bases and J lost 7; bases outside the gene matches: 6. CDR3 length: 15 residues. In germline, CDR1 is SGDLS, CDR2 YYNGEE. The CDR3 DNA reads TGTGCCAGCAGCGTAGAGGGGACTAGTCCGAATGAGCAGTTCTTC. It translates to CASSVEGTSPNEQFF.

DNA for the CDR3: TGTGCCAGCAGCGAGACCAGGGACAGGGACTCTCTATTCTATGGCTACACCTTC. As protein: CASSETRDRDSLFYGYTF. The V and J genes are TRBV9 and TRBJ1-2; 9 bases fit TRBD1. Germline V gives CDR1 SGDLS, CDR2 YYNGEE. Trimming took 3 bases from V and 4 from J; bases not matched to a gene: 16. The CDR3 is 18 amino acids.

The chain uses TRBV28 and TRBJ1-5; 7 nucleotides agree with TRBD1. Germline CDR1 is MDHEN and CDR2 is SYDVKM. The CDR3 spans 16 residues. The ends lost 6 bases at V and 0 bases at J; junction bases unmatched: 8. CDR3 sequence reads: CASSATGDLSNQPQHF. In DNA form, the CDR3 reads TGTGCCAGCAGCGCTACAGGGGACCTTAGCAATCAGCCCCAGCATTTT.

The chain links TRBV27 to TRBJ1-5, with 8 bases lining up with TRBD1. Germline CDR1 MNHEY, CDR2 SMNVEV (reference sequence). Trimming took 6 bases from V and 5 from J; bases not matched to a gene: 12. The CDR3 is 16 amino acids. DNA for the CDR3: TGTGCCAGCAGAGGGCAGGGGGCGGTCAGGGATCAGCCCCAGCATTTT. Residues: CASRGQGAVRDQPQHF.